This T cell receptor beta chain emerged from a study of CD8 T cells in Susac syndrome. Random hexamers were used to reverse transcribe about 0.5 to 1 ug of RNA. One entry per CDR3 protein, called by TCRdb with MiXCR from the immunoSEQ multiplex PCR reads. The sample comprises 150,000 to 200,000 distinct CDR3 sequences, around 94% of which are singletons, and 0.11% to 0.15% rests with the top ten. Trimming left V 1 base short and J 6 bases short, with 6 bases between. The CDR3 sequence is 13 residues long. Per germline, CDR1 SGHTA and CDR2 FQGNSA. High-throughput TCR beta sequencing covered peripheral CD8+ and CD4+ T cells.

The sequenced sample was CD4+ T cells from PBMCs. The chain recombines TRBV7-2 with TRBJ2-2; TRBD2 might be the D (6 bases). The source of this sequence is a human donor in good health. This chain's CDR3 is CASSLGGAGELFF. Written as DNA, the CDR3 is TGTGCCAGCAGCTTAGGCGGGGCCGGGGAGCTGTTTTTT.